The clone carrying this T cell receptor (beta chain) was detected many times. What it binds is unknown. These data originate in a study of T cell repertoires in cytomegalovirus infection. Looking at the study overall: It can be stated that public TCR beta signatures indicated CMV infection as well as a matching HLA type. Notes on the study in general: There were HLA-C-restricted CMV-specific TCR beta clonotypes dominating the ex vivo response. Cumulative frequency of public TCR beta families picked out carriers of CMV plus the relevant HLA.

V lost 8 bases, J lost 0 bases, and 6 bases stayed unmatched. CDR1 is SGHTA, CDR2 FQGTGA, per germline. The CDR3 has 16 residues. A single record per CDR3 protein comes from TCRdb applying MiXCR to the reads. The sample has around 320,000 distinct CDR3 sequences, over 7.5% seen once. Sequencing input: PBMCs. The gene calls are TRBV7-3 and TRBJ2-6; the match to TRBD2 covers 8 bases. The TCR comes from a human donor in good health (CMV status not recorded). Some clones in this sample may be carry-over from other donors' samples. CDR3 sequence reads: CASGERGRSGANVLTF. CDR3 coding DNA: TGTGCCAGCGGTGAGCGGGGGCGCTCTGGGGCCAACGTCCTGACTTTC.